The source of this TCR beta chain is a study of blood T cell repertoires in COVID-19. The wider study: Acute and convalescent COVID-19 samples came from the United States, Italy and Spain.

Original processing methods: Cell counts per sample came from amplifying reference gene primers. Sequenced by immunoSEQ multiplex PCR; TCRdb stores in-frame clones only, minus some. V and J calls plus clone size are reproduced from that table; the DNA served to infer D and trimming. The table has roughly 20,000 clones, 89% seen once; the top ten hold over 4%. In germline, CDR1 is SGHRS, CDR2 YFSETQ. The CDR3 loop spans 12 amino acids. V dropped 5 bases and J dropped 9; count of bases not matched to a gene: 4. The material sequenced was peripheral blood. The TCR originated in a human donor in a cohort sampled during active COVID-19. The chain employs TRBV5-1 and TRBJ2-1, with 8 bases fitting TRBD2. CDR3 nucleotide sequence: TGCGCCAGCAGTTCCCGGGGGGGTGAGCAGTTCTTC. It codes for CASSSRGGEQFF.